The 11 T cell receptor beta chains in this list originate from one sample, sequenced in a study of T cell changes during pregnancy in multiple sclerosis. Assay used: immunoSEQ multiplex PCR; TCRdb lists only in-frame clones, some missing. Among approximately 71,000 clones listed, roughly 92% were seen once. The sequencing used peripheral blood, collected in the second trimester of pregnancy. Receptors were obtained from a female donor with multiple sclerosis, enrolled in a pregnancy study.

The CDR3 sequence is CASSSPGQGYQPQHF. DNA of the CDR3: TGTGCCAGCAGTTCACCGGGACAGGGGTATCAGCCCCAGCATTTT. The chain recombines TRBV28 with TRBJ1-5; 10 nucleotides agree with TRBD1. The germline CDR1 and CDR2 sequences are MDHEN and SYDVKM. CDR3 length equals 15 residues. The junction had 5 bases not matched to a gene; V was cut back by 4 bases and J by 5 bases.

This clone was picked up a small number of times. The chain combines TRBV27 with TRBJ2-1, with 7 positions matching TRBD2. The CDR3 loop spans 14 amino acids. Trimming cost V 8 bases and J 2 bases; bases outside gene matches: 6. Germline lookup yields CDR1 MNHEY and CDR2 SMNVEV (reference sequence). CDR3 sequence: CASWASGTYNEQFF. The CDR3 nucleotides read TGTGCCAGCTGGGCTAGCGGTACCTACAATGAGCAGTTCTTC.

This chain links TRBV6-1 with TRBJ1-5; TRBD1 is a possible D gene (6 bases). Germline values: CDR1 MNHNS, CDR2 SASEGT. CDR3 length equals 14 residues. V shed 6 bases and J shed 0 bases, with 9 bases lying between them. In DNA form, the CDR3 reads TGTGCCAGCAGGACAGGCAATAGCAATCAGCCCCAGCATTTT. The encoded protein is CASRTGNSNQPQHF.

The V and J genes are TRBV11-3 and TRBJ2-5; TRBD2 matches 10 bases. V lost 4 bases to trimming and J lost 2 bases; unmatched junction nucleotides: 13. The V gene's germline CDR1 is SGHNT and CDR2 YENEEA. The CDR3 sequence is 18 residues long. CDR3 region: CASSSRRLSGGHQETQYF. CDR3 nucleotides: TGTGCCAGCAGCTCGCGGCGCCTTAGCGGGGGGCATCAAGAGACCCAGTACTTC.

The chain joins TRBV28 to TRBJ2-5, with 9 bases that match TRBD1. The CDR3 is made up of 16 amino acids. V lost 5 bases and J lost 5; bases outside the gene matches: 12. Germline lookup yields CDR1 MDHEN and CDR2 SYDVKM. CDR3 loop: CASSGGQGVGGETQYF. In DNA form, the CDR3 reads TGTGCCAGCAGTGGGGGACAGGGTGTAGGAGGCGAGACCCAGTACTTC.

V and J are TRBV2 and TRBJ1-2; D not resolved. The CDR3 consists of 13 residues. Trimming took 1 base from V and 4 from J, leaving 7 bases between them. Germline CDR1 and CDR2: SNHLY and FYNNEI. Here the CDR3 DNA reads TGTGCCAGCAGTGAAGTCCCTATCTATGGCTACACCTTC. This translates into CASSEVPIYGYTF.

The CDR3: CASKTPGQGGNTIYF. The CDR3 bases are TGTGCCAGTAAAACTCCGGGACAGGGTGGAAACACCATATATTTT. The chain uses TRBV19 and TRBJ1-3; 9 bases are a match to TRBD1. Germline V lookup: CDR1 LNHDA, CDR2 SQIVND (reference sequence). This CDR3 contains 15 residues. V lost 7 bases and J lost 3; bases outside the gene matches: 7.

DNA of the CDR3: TGCGCCAGCAGGCAGGGCTTAGGTGAAAAACTGTTTTTT. Protein product: CASRQGLGEKLFF. V and J are TRBV5-1 and TRBJ1-4; maybe TRBD1 (5 bases). CDR1 and CDR2 (germline): SGHRS, YFSETQ. CDR3 length: 13 amino acids. V lost 5 bases, J lost 7 bases, and 12 bases lay in between.

This chain uses TRBV9 with TRBJ2-7, with 9 bases fitting TRBD1. Losses at the gene ends were 3 bases for V and 3 bases for J; bases not matched to a gene: 4. The CDR3 runs 14 residues. CDR1 and CDR2 (germline): SGDLS, YYNGEE. The CDR3 DNA reads as TGTGCCAGCAGCGCCCGGGGACAGGGCTACGAGCAGTACTTC. This sequence encodes CASSARGQGYEQYF.

This sequence joins TRBV6-5 and TRBJ2-3; D is undetermined. CDR1 is MNHEY and CDR2 is SVGAGI in the germline V gene. V dropped 5 bases and J dropped 2 bases, with 8 bases sitting between them. The CDR3 is 13 amino acids. The CDR3 DNA is TGTGCCAGCAGTGACATCGACACAGATACGCAGTATTTT. It specifies CASSDIDTDTQYF.

The chain is built from TRBV27 and TRBJ2-1; 9 bases line up with TRBD1. V lost 4 bases and J lost 6; bases outside the gene matches: 10. Germline assignment: CDR1 MNHEY and CDR2 SMNVEV (reference sequence). The CDR3 has 16 residues. The CDR3 bases are TGTGCCAGCAGTTACGCCGGGACAGGGATACCCAATGAGCAGTTCTTC. Its translation: CASSYAGTGIPNEQFF.